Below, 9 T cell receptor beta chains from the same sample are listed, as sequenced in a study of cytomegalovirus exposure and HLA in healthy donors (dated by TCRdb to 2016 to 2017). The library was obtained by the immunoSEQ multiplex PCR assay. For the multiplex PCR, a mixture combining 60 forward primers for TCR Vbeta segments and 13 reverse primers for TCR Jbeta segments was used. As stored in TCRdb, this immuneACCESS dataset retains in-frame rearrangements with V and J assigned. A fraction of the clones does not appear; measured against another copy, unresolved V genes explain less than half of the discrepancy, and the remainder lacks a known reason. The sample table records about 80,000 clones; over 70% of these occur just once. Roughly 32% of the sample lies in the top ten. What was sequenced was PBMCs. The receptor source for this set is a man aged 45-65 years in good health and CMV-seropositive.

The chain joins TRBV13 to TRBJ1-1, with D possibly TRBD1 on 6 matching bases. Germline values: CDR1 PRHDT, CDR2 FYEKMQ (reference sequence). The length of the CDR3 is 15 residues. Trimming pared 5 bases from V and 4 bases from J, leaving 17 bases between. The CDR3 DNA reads TGTGCCAGCAGCACCGGGGGGCTGGGACGCACTGAAGCTTTCTTT. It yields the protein CASSTGGLGRTEAFF.

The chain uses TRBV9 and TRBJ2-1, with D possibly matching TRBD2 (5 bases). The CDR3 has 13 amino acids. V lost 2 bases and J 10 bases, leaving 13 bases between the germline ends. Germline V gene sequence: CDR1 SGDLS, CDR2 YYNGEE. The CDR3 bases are TGTGCCAGCAGCGTCGAGGGTAGGCGGGAGCAGTTCTTC. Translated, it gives CASSVEGRREQFF.

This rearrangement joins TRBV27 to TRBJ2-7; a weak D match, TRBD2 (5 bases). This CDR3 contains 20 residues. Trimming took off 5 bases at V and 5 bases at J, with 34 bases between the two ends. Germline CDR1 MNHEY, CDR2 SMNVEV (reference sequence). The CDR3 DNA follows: TGTGCCAGCAGTCTGGCGTTCGGGAAATTTTTATCTCCCCCACCTAACGAGCAGTACTTC. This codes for CASSLAFGKFLSPPPNEQYF.

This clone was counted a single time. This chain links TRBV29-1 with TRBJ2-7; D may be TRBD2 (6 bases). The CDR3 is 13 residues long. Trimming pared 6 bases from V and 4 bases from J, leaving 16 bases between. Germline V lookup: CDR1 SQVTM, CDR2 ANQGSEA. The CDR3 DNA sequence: TGCAGCGTCACCAGGTCGGGGACTTACGAGCAGTACTTC. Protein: CSVTRSGTYEQYF.

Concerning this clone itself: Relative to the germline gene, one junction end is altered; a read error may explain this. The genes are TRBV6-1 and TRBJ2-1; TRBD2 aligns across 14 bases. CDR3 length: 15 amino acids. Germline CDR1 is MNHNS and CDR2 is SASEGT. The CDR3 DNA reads TGTGCCACCAGTCCCGGACTAGCGGGAGGAGGAGAGCAGTTCTTC. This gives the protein CATSPGLAGGGEQFF.

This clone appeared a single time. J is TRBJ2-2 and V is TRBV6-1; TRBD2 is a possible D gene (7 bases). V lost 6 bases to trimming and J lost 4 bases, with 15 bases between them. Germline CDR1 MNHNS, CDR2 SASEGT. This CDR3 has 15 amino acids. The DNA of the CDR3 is TGTGCCAGCAGGGTGGGAAGGGGGGGCACCGGGGAGCTGTTTTTT. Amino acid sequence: CASRVGRGGTGELFF.

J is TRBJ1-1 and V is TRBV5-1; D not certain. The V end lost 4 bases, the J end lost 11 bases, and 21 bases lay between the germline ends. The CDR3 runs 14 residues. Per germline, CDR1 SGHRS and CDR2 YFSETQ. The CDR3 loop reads CASSLPGGINLAFF. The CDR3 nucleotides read TGCGCCAGCAGCCTGCCCGGAGGGATCAACCTGGCTTTCTTT.

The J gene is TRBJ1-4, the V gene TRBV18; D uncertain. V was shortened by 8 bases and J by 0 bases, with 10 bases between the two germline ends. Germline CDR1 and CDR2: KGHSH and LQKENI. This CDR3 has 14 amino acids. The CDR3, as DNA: TGTGCCAGCCGCCCCGGGACAACTAATGAAAAACTGTTTTTT. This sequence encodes CASRPGTTNEKLFF.

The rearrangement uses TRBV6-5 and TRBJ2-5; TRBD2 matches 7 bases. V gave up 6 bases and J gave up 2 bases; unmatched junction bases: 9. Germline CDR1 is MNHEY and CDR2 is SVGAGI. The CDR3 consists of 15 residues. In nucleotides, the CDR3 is TGTGCCAGCAGATCTCCGGGGGGAGCTCAAGAGACCCAGTACTTC. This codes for CASRSPGGAQETQYF.